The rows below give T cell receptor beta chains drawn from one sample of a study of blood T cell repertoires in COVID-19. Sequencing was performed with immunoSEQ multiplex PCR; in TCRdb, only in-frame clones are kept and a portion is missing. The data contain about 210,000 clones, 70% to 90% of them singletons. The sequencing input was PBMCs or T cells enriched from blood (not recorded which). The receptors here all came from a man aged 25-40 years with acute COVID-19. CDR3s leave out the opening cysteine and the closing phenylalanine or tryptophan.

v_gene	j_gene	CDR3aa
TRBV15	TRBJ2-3	ATSRDREAGTSTDTQY
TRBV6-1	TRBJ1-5	ASSEGGTGQPQH
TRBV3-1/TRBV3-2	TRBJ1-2	ASSSRPGDGYT
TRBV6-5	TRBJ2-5	ASSYSNGAQETQY
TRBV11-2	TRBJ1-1	ASSLSWGEGEAF
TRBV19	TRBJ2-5	ASSIGGGQETQY
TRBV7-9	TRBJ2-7	ASSLVAGYPPEQY
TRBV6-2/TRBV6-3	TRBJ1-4	ASSHRATNEKLF
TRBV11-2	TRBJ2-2	ASNGGGPFTGELF
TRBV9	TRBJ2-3	ASSVDRGSSTDTQY
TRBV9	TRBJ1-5	ASSLGGGNQPQH
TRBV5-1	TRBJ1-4	ASSSSLDRGNEKLF
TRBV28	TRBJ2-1	ASSLIVGEQF
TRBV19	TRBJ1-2	ASSISGGYGYT
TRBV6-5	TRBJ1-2	ASRPGRERGYT
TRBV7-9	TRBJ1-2	ASSSLEQGPKYGYT
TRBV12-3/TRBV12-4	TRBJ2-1	ASSLATLNEQF
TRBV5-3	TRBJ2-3	ARYEGADTQY
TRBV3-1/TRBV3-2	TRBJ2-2	ASSQSFGQANTGELF
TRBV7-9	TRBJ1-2	ASSLGEGNYGYT
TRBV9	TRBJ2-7	ASSVDSRAYEQY
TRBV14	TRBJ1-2	ASSQVGGSNGYT
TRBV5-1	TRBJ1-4	ASSVSGQGGEKLF
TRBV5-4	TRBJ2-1	ASSLSWSRDEQF
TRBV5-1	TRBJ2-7	ASSAGQGAGYEQY
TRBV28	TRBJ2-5	ASSLGISGTQETQY
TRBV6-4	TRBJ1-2	ASSDPTGRTYT
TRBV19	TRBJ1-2	ASSIPGRNLFNYGYT
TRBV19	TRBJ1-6	ASNREKDSPLH
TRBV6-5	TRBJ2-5	ASSRGGEQETQY
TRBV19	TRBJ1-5	ASAAPGQGALGNQPQH
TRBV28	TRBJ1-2	ASSLLQDGYT
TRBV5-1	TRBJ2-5	ASMEQGYETQY
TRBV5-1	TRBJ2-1	ASSFGGSSYNEQF
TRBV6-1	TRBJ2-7	ASSDRTGSYEQY
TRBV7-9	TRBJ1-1	ASSLGQGLRAF
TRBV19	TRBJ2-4	ASGGPRGGNIQY
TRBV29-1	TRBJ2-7	SVIRDYEQY
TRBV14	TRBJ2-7	ASSQPGRYEQY
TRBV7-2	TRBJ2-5	ASSPQETQY
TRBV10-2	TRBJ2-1	ASIQRRGGNEQF
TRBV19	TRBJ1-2	ASSSTGGNYGYT
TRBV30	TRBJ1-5	AWSVKGTAFNQPQH
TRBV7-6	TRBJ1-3	ASSPSGPGNTIY
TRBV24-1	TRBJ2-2	ATSEQGYTGELF